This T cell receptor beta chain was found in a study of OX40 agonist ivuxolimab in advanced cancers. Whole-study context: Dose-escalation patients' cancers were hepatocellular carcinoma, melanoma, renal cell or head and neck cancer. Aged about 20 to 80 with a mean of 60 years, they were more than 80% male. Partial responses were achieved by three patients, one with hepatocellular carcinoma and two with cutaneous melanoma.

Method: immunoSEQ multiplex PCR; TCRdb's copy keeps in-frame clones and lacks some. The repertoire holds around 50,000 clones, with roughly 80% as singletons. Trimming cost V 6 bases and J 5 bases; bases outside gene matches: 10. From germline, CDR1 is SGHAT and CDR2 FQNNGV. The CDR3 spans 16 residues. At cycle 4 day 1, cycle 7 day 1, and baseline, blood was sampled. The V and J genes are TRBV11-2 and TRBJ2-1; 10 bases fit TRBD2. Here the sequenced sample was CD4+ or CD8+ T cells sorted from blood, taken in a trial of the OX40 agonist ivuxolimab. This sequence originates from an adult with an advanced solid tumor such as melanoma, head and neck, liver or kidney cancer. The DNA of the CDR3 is TGTGCCAGCAGTTCAGCGGGAGGGTCAGTCCACAATGAGCAGTTCTTC. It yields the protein CASSSAGGSVHNEQFF.